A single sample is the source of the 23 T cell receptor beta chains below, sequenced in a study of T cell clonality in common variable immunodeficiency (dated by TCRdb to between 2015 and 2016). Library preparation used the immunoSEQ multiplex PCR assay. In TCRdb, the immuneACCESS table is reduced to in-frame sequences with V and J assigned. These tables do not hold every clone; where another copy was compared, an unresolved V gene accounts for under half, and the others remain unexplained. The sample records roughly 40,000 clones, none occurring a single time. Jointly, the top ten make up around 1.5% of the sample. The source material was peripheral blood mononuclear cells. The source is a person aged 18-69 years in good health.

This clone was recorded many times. The CDR3 sequence is CASSIGEGPRPQHF. Partial CDR3 DNA: TGTGCCAGTAGTATAGGAGAGGGGCCAAGGCCC. The chain carries TRBV19 and TRBJ1-5; TRBD1 is a possible D gene (5 bases). The read ends 3 residues before the CDR3 terminus; that terminus is restored from the germline J gene. Trimming removed 1 base at V and 9 bases at J, with 13 bases between. The CDR3 has 14 amino acids. Germline CDR1 and CDR2: LNHDA and SQIVND (reference sequence).

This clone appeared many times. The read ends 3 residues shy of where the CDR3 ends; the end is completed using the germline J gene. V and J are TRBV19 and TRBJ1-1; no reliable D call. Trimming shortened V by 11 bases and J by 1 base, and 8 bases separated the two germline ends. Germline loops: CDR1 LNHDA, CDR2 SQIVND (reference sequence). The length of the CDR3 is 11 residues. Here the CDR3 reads CAAATNTEAFF. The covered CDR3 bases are TGTGCCGCGGCAACGAACACTGAA.

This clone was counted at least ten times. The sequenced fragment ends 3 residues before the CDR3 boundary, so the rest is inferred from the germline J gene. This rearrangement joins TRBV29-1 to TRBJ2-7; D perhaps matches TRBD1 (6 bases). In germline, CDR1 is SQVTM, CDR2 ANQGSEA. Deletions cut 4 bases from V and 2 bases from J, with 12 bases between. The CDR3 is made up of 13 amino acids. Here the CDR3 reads CSVGGQGTYEQYF. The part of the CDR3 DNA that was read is TGCAGCGTTGGGGGACAAGGGACCTACGAG.

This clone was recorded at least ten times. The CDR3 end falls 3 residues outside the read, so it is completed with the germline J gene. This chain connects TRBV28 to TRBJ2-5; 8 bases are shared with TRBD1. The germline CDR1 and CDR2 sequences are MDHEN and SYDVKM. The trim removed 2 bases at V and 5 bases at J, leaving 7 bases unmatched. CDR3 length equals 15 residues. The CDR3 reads CASSLIAGGGETQYF. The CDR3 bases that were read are TGTGCCAGCAGTTTAATCGCAGGGGGCGGGGAGACC.

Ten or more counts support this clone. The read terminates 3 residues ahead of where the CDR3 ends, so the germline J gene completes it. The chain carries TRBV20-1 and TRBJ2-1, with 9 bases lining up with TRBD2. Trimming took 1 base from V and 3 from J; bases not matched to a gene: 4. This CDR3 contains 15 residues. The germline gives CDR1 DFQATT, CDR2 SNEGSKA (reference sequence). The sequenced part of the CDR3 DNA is TGCAGTGCTAGAGTTAGCGGGAGAGGCTACAATGAG. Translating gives CSARVSGRGYNE. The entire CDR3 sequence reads CSARVSGRGYNEQFF.

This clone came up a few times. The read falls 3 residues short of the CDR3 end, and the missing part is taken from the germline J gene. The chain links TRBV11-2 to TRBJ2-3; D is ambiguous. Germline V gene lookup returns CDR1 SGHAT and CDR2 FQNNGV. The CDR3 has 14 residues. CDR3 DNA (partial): TGTGCCAGCAGCCTCCCGTTACAACAAGAGACG. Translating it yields CASSLPLQQET. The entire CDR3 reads CASSLPLQQETQYF.

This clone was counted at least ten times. CDR3 bases read: TGTGCCAGCTCACCTTCAACAGTACCCTCCTACGAG. It encodes CASSPSTVPSYE. The CDR3 in its entirety is CASSPSTVPSYEQYF. The J gene is TRBJ2-7, the V gene TRBV18; D gene unclear. The CDR3 end lies 3 residues beyond the end of the read and is filled in from the germline J gene. Trimming stripped 3 bases from V and 0 bases from J, with 12 bases between. This CDR3 comprises 15 residues. The germline V gene has CDR1 KGHSH and CDR2 LQKENI.

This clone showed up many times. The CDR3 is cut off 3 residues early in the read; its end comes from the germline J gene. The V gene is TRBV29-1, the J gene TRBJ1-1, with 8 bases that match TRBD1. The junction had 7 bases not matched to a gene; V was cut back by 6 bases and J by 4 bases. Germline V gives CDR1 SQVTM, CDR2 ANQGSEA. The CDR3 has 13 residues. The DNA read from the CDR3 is TGCAGCGTCCAACTACAGGGGGTCACTGAA. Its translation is CSVQLQGVTE. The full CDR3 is CSVQLQGVTEAFF.

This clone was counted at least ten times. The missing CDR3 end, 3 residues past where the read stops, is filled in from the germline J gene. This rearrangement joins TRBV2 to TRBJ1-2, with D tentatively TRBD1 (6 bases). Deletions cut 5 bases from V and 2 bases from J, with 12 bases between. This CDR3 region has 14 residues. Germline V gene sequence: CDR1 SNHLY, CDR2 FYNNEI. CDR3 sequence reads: CASSRTVTNYGYTF. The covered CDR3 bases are TGTGCCAGCAGTCGGACAGTAACCAACTATGGC.

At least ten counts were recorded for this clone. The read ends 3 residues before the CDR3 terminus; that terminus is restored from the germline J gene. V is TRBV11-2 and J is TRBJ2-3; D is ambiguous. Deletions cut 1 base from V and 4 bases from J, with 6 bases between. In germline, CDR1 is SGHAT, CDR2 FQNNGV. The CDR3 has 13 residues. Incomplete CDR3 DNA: TGTGCCAGCAGCTTAGTGGGCGCAGATACG. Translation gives CASSLVGADT. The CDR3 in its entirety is CASSLVGADTQYF.

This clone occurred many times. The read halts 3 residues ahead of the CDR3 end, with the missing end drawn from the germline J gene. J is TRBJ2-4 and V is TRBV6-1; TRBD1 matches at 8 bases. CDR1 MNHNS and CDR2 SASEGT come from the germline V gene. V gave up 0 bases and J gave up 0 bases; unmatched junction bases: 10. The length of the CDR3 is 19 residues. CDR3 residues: CASSEASPWDRLAKNIQYF. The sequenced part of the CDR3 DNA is TGTGCCAGCAGTGAAGCTTCCCCCTGGGACAGGTTAGCCAAAAACATT.

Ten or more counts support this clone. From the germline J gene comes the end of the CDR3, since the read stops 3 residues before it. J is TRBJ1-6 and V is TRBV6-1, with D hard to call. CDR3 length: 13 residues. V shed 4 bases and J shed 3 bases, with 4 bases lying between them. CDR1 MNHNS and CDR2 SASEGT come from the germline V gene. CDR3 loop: CASSGSYNSPLHF. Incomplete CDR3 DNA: TGTGCCAGCAGTGGCAGCTATAATTCACCC.

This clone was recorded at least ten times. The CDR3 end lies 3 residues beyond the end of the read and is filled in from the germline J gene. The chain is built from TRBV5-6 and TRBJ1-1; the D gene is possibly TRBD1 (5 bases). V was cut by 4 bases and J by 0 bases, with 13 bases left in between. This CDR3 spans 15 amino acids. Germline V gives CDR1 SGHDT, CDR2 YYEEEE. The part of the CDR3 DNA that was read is TGTGCCAGCAGCATATTCCAGGGCATGAACACTGAA. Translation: CASSIFQGMNTE. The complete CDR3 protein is CASSIFQGMNTEAFF. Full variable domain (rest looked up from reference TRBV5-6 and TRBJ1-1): DAGVTQSPTHLIKTRGQQVTLRCSPKSGHDTVSWYQQALGQGPQFIFQYYEEEERQRGNFPDRFSGHQFPNYSSELNVNALLLGDSALYLCASSIFQGMNTEAFFGQGTRLTVV.

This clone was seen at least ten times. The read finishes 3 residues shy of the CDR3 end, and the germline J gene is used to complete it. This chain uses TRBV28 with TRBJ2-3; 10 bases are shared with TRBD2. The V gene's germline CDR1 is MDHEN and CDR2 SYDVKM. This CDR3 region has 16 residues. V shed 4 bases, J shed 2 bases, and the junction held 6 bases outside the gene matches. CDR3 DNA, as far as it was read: TGTGCCAGCAGTTCAGGACTAGCGGTACACACAGATACG. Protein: CASSSGLAVHTDT. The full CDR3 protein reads CASSSGLAVHTDTQYF. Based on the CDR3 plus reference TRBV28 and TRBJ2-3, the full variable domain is DVKVTQSSRYLVKRTGEKVFLECVQDMDHENMFWYRQDPGLGLRLIYFSYDVKMKEKGDIPEGYSVSREKKERFSLILESASTNQTSMYLCASSSGLAVHTDTQYFGPGTRLTVL.

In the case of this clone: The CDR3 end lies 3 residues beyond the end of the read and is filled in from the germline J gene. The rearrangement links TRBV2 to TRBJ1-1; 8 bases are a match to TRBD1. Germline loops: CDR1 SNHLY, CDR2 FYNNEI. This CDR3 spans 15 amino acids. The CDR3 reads CASRPHRQGPGGAFF. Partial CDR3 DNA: TGTGCCAGCAGGCCCCACCGACAGGGGCCCGGAGGG.

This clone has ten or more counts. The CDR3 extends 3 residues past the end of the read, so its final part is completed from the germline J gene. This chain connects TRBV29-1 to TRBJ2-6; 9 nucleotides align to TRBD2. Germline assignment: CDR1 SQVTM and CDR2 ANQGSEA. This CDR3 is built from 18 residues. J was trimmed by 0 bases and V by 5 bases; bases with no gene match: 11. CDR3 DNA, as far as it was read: TGCAGCGTTCTGGGGGCTAGCGGGACGATCTCTGGGGCCAACGTC. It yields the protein CSVLGASGTISGANV. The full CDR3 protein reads CSVLGASGTISGANVLTF.

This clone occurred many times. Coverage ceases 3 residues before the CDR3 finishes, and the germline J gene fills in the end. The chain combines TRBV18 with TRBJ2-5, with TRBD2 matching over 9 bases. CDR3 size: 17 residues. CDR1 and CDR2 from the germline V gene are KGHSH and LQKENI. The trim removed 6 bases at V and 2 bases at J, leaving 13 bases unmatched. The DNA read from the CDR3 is TGTGCCAGCTCCCTAAAACATCTAGCGGGATTACAAGAGACC. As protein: CASSLKHLAGLQET. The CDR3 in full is CASSLKHLAGLQETQYF.

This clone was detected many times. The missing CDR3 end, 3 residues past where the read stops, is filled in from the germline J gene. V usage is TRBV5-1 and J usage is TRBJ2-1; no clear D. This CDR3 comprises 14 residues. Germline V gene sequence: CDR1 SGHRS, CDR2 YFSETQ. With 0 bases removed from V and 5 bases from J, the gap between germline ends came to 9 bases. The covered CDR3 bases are TGCGCCAGCAGCTTGGCGCCAGTTAACAATGAG. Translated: CASSLAPVNNE. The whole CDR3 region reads CASSLAPVNNEQFF.

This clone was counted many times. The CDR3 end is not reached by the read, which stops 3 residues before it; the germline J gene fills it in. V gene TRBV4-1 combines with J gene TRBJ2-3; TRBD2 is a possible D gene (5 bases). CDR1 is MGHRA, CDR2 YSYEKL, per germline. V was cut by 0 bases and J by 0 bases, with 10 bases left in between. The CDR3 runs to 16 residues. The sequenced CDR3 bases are TGCGCCAGCAGCCAAGATGAGGGCCGTAGCACAGATACG. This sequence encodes CASSQDEGRSTDT. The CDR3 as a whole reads CASSQDEGRSTDTQYF.

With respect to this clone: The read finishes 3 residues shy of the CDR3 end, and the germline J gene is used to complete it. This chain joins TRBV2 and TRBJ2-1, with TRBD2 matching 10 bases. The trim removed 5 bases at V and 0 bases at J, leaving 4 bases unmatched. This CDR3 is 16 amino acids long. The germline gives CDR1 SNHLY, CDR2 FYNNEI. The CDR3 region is CASSKSSGSSYNEQFF. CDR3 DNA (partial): TGTGCCAGCAGTAAGTCTAGCGGGAGCTCCTACAATGAG.

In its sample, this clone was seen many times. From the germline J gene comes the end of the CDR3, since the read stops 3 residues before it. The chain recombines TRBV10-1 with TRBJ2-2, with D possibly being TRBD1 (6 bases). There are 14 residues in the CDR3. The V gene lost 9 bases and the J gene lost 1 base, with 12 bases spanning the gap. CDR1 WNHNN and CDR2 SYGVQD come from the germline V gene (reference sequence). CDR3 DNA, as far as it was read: TGCGCCAGTCACAGGGACCTGAACACCGGGGAG. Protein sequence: CASHRDLNTGE. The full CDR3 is CASHRDLNTGELFF.

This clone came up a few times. The CDR3 DNA, read in part, is TGTGCCAGCTCGGGACAGGGCAACTCACCC. Amino acid sequence: CASSGQGNSP. The full CDR3 reads CASSGQGNSPLHF. The chain combines TRBV2 with TRBJ1-6; 9 bases are shared with TRBD1. The observed sequence ends 3 residues before the CDR3 terminus, with the missing tail filled in from the germline J gene. This CDR3 contains 13 residues. Germline V gene data show CDR1 as SNHLY and CDR2 as FYNNEI. J was trimmed by 10 bases and V by 8 bases; bases with no gene match: 6.

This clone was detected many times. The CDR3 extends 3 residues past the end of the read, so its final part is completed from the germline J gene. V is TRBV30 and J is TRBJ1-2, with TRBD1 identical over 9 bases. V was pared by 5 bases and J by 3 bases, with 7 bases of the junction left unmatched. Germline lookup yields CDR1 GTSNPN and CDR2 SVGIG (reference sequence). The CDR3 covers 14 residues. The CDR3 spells CAWGMTGGDYGYTF. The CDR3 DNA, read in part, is TGTGCCTGGGGAATGACAGGGGGGGACTATGGC.